A selection of T cell receptor beta chains follows, all from one sample in a study of T-cell reconstitution after alpha-beta-depleted transplantation in children. TCRdb ran MiXCR on the PCR reads and lists one entry per CDR3 protein. The sample carries about 420,000 distinct CDR3 sequences, around 15% recorded once. Specimen: PBMCs, mostly from graft donor cells, collected 360 days after TCRalphabeta/CD19-depleted stem cell transplant. The receptor set was obtained from a boy less than two years old who had a stem cell transplant for Wiskott-Aldrich syndrome, so the T cells may come from the graft donor. The CDR3 runs from the conserved cysteine through the conserved F or W. The D gene is left open where the match is weak. Rows may omit the clone size; those that give it use once, few, many or a size class.

TRBJ2-7	.	.	TRBV5-5	TGTGCCAGCAGCTCGACCGGGGGATACGAGCAGTACTTC	CASSSTGGYEQYF
TRBJ2-1	.	.	TRBV4-3	TGCGCCAGCAGCCAAGATCGTCTAGTGGGCGGTGAGCAGTTCTTC	CASSQDRLVGGEQFF
TRBJ2-3	TRBD2	few	TRBV15	TGTGCCACCAGCAGAGATAGGTTGCTAGCGGGGGACACAGATACGCAGTATTTT	CATSRDRLLAGDTDTQYF
TRBJ2-7	TRBD1	few	TRBV10-3	TGTGCCATCAGGCCTGGACAGGGGGCATACGAGCAGTACTTC	CAIRPGQGAYEQYF
TRBJ2-7	.	.	TRBV18	TGTGCCAGCTCACCACAACAGGACTACGAGCAGTACTTC	CASSPQQDYEQYF
TRBJ2-1	TRBD1	.	TRBV5-5	TGTGCCAGCAGCACATCCGGGACAGGGGTCTACAATGAGCAGTTCTTC	CASSTSGTGVYNEQFF
TRBJ2-7	TRBD1	.	TRBV7-9	TGTGCCAGCAGCTTGGGCACAGGGGGCGACGGGGGCGAGCAGTACTTC	CASSLGTGGDGGEQYF
TRBJ2-7	TRBD2	few	TRBV12-3/TRBV12-4	TGTGCCAGCAGTTTAGGGGGACTAGCGGGCGATTACGAGCAGTACTTC	CASSLGGLAGDYEQYF
TRBJ2-2	.	.	TRBV9	TGTGCCAGCAGCGTCGGGGGCGCGGACGGGGAGCTGTTTTTT	CASSVGGADGELFF
TRBJ2-5	.	few	TRBV7-9	TGTGCCAGCAGCTTAGATGGGCTTCGTAGCGGCCAAGAGACCCAGTACTTC	CASSLDGLRSGQETQYF
TRBJ2-3	TRBD1	few	TRBV27	TGTGCCAGCGGCCGGGACAGACCAGATACGCAGTATTTT	CASGRDRPDTQYF
TRBJ2-5	TRBD1	few	TRBV5-1	TGCGCCAGCAGTTACTTGAGGACAGGACAAGAGACCCAGTACTTC	CASSYLRTGQETQYF
TRBJ2-7	TRBD2	.	TRBV10-3	TGTGCCATCAGTAAACTAGCGGGATCCTACGAGCAGTACTTC	CAISKLAGSYEQYF
TRBJ2-7	.	.	TRBV15	TGTGCCACCAGCAGAGCCTTGACCCCGAGCTCCTACGAGCAGTACTTC	CATSRALTPSSYEQYF
TRBJ2-3	TRBD2	.	TRBV5-1	TGCGCCAGCAGCTTGCGGCTAGCGGGGGGTGTTAGAGATACGCAGTATTTT	CASSLRLAGGVRDTQYF
TRBJ2-5	.	.	TRBV11-2	TGTGCCAGCAGCTTATATTCCGCAGAGACCCAGTACTTC	CASSLYSAETQYF
TRBJ2-7	TRBD1	many	TRBV10-2	TGCGCCAGCGGCCCGGGACAGGGAACCTACGAGCAGTACTTC	CASGPGQGTYEQYF
TRBJ2-7	.	.	TRBV7-9	TGTGCCAGCAGCCCAAACCTGGGGGGGCTGGCCTACGAGCAGTACTTC	CASSPNLGGLAYEQYF
TRBJ2-1	TRBD2	few	TRBV12-3/TRBV12-4	TGTGCCAGCAGCCCTCAGGGGGTAGCGGGAGTGAATGAGCAGTTCTTC	CASSPQGVAGVNEQFF
TRBJ2-3	.	.	TRBV13	TGTGCCAGCAGCTCCTGGGGGGGGGCTCTTTCGTGGACGCAGTATTTT	CASSSWGGALSWTQYF
TRBJ2-2	TRBD1	.	TRBV24-1	TGTGCCACCATTGACCCCCGGGACAGGGCAAATGACGCGAACACCGGGGAGCTGTTTTTT	CATIDPRDRANDANTGELFF
TRBJ1-1	.	.	TRBV2	TGTGCCAGCACCGGACAGTCTGAGAACACTGAAGCTTTCTTT	CASTGQSENTEAFF
TRBJ2-1	TRBD2	.	TRBV6-2/TRBV6-3	TGTGCCAGCAGTTATATATTGGCTAGCGGGAGTTCCTACAATGAGCAGTTCTTC	CASSYILASGSSYNEQFF
TRBJ2-3	TRBD2	many	TRBV4-3	TGCGCCAGCAGCCAAGTACTAGCGGGAACCACAGATACGCAGTATTTT	CASSQVLAGTTDTQYF
TRBJ2-7	.	few	TRBV6-5	TGTGCCAGCAGTTACTCGTTGGCAGGCCCCTACGAGCAGTACTTC	CASSYSLAGPYEQYF
TRBJ2-7	.	few	TRBV5-1	TGCGCCAGCAGCTTTTACCGGGAGTCTGGCCGCGAGCAGTACTTC	CASSFYRESGREQYF
TRBJ2-7	.	few	TRBV15	TGTGCCACCAGCAGCTATGAGGGGAAGTCCTACGAGCAGTACTTC	CATSSYEGKSYEQYF
TRBJ2-7	.	.	TRBV7-6	TGTGCCAGCAGCTTAGGGTGTGGCTACGAGCAGTACTTC	CASSLGCGYEQYF
TRBJ2-5	TRBD1	.	TRBV29-1	TGCAGCGTTGGCTACGGACAGGGGGCGGGGGAGACCCAGTACTTC	CSVGYGQGAGETQYF
TRBJ2-1	.	.	TRBV21-1	TGTGCCAGCAGCAGCAAGGGAAAGGGGCAGGGTGAGCAGTTCTTC	CASSSKGKGQGEQFF
TRBJ2-5	.	.	TRBV5-6	TGTGCCAGCAGCCAGACCGGACACTTGAAAGAGACCCAGTACTTC	CASSQTGHLKETQYF
TRBJ2-1	.	.	TRBV20-1	TGCAGTGCTAGGAATTGGGCCGCCTACAATGAGCAGTTCTTC	CSARNWAAYNEQFF
TRBJ2-7	.	few	TRBV5-1	TGCGCCAGCAGCTTTGGGACCCACGAGCAGTACTTC	CASSFGTHEQYF
TRBJ2-1	.	.	TRBV12-3/TRBV12-4	TGTGCCAGCAGCTCCGACCGGTTGGAAAGCTCCTACAATGAGCAGTTCTTC	CASSSDRLESSYNEQFF
TRBJ2-1	.	many	TRBV29-1	TGCAGCGTTGAAGACGGTAGGGACCTGAGGAAGTTCTTC	CSVEDGRDLRKFF